These 10 T cell receptor beta chains were all obtained from the same sample, sequenced in a study of blood T cell repertoires in COVID-19. Profiling relied on immunoSEQ multiplex PCR, and the TCRdb table lists in-frame clones only, not all of them. Here the sample spans about 300,000 clones, about 85% being singletons. The sequencing input was PBMCs or T cells enriched from blood (not recorded which). The receptor set was obtained from a woman in her forties or fifties who had recovered from COVID-19.

This clone was seen a few times. This chain uses TRBV3-1 (or the pseudogene TRBV3-2) with TRBJ1-5; D ambiguous. The germline V and J ends were trimmed by 2 bases and 5 bases, with 7 bases remaining between them. Germline values: CDR1 LGHDT, CDR2 YNNKEL (reference sequence). The CDR3 runs 13 residues. The CDR3 protein is CASSQFGDQPQHF. The CDR3 region has the DNA TGTGCCAGCAGCCAATTCGGGGATCAGCCCCAGCATTTT.

This clone was counted once. The rearrangement joins TRBV7-9 to TRBJ1-4; TRBD1 is a possible D gene (6 bases). The V end was cut by 5 bases, the J end by 8 bases, with 24 bases between. CDR1 SEHNR and CDR2 FQNEAQ come from the germline V gene (reference sequence). The CDR3 is 17 amino acids. DNA for the CDR3: TGTGCCAGCAGCCCAGGGTGGGATGCAGGGGCGCAAGAAAAACTGTTTTTT. This sequence encodes CASSPGWDAGAQEKLFF.

The J gene is TRBJ1-3, the V gene TRBV9, with TRBD1 identical over 11 bases. V trimming: 3 bases; J trimming: 7 bases; junction bases outside the gene matches: 6. Germline CDR1 reads SGDLS; CDR2 reads YYNGEE. This CDR3 has 15 residues. The CDR3 DNA sequence: TGTGCCAGCAGCGGCACCGGGACAGGGGGGAACACCATATATTTT. It encodes CASSGTGTGGNTIYF.

The chain carries TRBV9 and TRBJ2-1; 7 nucleotides agree with TRBD1. Losses at the gene ends were 1 base for V and 0 bases for J; bases not matched to a gene: 1. This CDR3 has 15 residues. From germline, CDR1 is SGDLS and CDR2 YYNGEE. CDR3 loop: CASSVRDSSYNEQFF. The CDR3 bases are TGTGCCAGCAGCGTAAGGGACAGCTCCTACAATGAGCAGTTCTTC. Combining the CDR3 with reference TRBV9 and TRBJ2-1 gives the whole variable domain DSGVTQTPKHLITATGQRVTLRCSPRSGDLSVYWYQQSLDQGLQFLIQYYNGEERAKGNILERFSAQQFPDLHSELNLSSLELGDSALYFCASSVRDSSYNEQFFGPGTRLTVL.

There are a few counts of this clone. The chain couples TRBV19 to TRBJ1-2; D remains unclear. The germline gives CDR1 LNHDA, CDR2 SQIVND (reference sequence). V was cut by 5 bases and J by 0 bases, with 10 bases left in between. The CDR3 spans 14 residues. The chain's CDR3 is CASSEQSSNYGYTF. The CDR3 DNA is TGTGCCAGTAGTGAACAGAGTTCTAACTATGGCTACACCTTC.

The chain uses TRBV2 and TRBJ1-2, with D possibly TRBD1 on 6 matching bases. With 7 bases removed from V and 3 bases from J, the gap between germline ends came to 15 bases. Germline V gene data show CDR1 as SNHLY and CDR2 as FYNNEI. The CDR3 covers 14 residues. The CDR3 sequence is CASTLDSFDYGYTF. The CDR3 nucleotides read TGTGCCAGCACCTTGGACAGTTTTGACTATGGCTACACCTTC.

The chain carries TRBV19 and TRBJ1-2; 10 bases are a match to TRBD1. V was pared by 10 bases and J by 4 bases, with 12 bases of the junction left unmatched. CDR3 size: 15 residues. Germline assignment: CDR1 LNHDA and CDR2 SQIVND (reference sequence). The DNA of the CDR3 is TGTGCCACTAGCCGGGACAGGGGTTTGGGCTATGGCTACACCTTC. It codes for CATSRDRGLGYGYTF.

The V call is TRBV7-2, the J call TRBJ2-7, with 8 bases matching TRBD2. Germline CDR1 is SGHTA and CDR2 is FQGNSA. Germline trimming cut 5 bases from V and 1 base from J; bases unmatched to any gene: 7. This CDR3 contains 15 residues. The CDR3 is CASSNRGGGSYEQYF. The CDR3 nucleotides are TGTGCCAGCAGCAACCGGGGGGGCGGATCCTACGAGCAGTACTTC.

This clone was counted a few times. The same CDR3 also results from other DNA sequences found in this sample. This chain joins TRBV18 and TRBJ1-4; tentative D call: TRBD1 (5 bases). CDR3 length: 13 residues. With 3 bases removed from V and 5 bases from J, the gap between germline ends came to 7 bases. Germline lookup yields CDR1 KGHSH and CDR2 LQKENI. CDR3 DNA sequence: TGTGCCAGCTCACCGGGGCAGAATGAAAAACTGTTTTTT. Residues: CASSPGQNEKLFF.

In this sample, this clone turned up a few times. The chain links TRBV7-2 to TRBJ1-6; tentative D call: TRBD1 (6 bases). Per the germline V gene, CDR1 is SGHTA and CDR2 is FQGNSA. This CDR3 has 14 residues. V lost 5 bases and J lost 9, with 14 bases in between. The DNA of the CDR3 is TGTGCCAGCAGCCCCAGACAGGCTAGTTCACCCCTCCACTTT. Its protein product is CASSPRQASSPLHF.